This T cell receptor (beta chain) derives from a study of blood T cell repertoires in COVID-19. Study background: T cells, B-cell-depleted T cells, or PBMCs provided the cDNA or gDNA that served as material.

J was trimmed by 1 base and V by 2 bases; bases with no gene match: 2. Germline CDR1 SGHAT, CDR2 FQNNGV. The CDR3 loop spans 16 amino acids. Per the original data handling: Nucleated cell counts were estimated from reference gene primer amplification. Generated by immunoSEQ multiplex PCR, the TCRdb table keeps only in-frame clones and is missing some. That table is the source of V, J and clone size, and D and trimming were worked out from the DNA. Of about 130,000 clones listed, roughly four fifths are singletons. The sample comprised peripheral blood. This TCR was sampled from a human donor in a cohort sampled during active COVID-19. This chain joins TRBV11-2 and TRBJ2-1; 10 bases are shared with TRBD2. The CDR3 DNA follows: TGTGCCAGCAGCTTATTAGCGGGGGGTTCCTACAATGAGCAGTTCTTC. This translates into CASSLLAGGSYNEQFF.